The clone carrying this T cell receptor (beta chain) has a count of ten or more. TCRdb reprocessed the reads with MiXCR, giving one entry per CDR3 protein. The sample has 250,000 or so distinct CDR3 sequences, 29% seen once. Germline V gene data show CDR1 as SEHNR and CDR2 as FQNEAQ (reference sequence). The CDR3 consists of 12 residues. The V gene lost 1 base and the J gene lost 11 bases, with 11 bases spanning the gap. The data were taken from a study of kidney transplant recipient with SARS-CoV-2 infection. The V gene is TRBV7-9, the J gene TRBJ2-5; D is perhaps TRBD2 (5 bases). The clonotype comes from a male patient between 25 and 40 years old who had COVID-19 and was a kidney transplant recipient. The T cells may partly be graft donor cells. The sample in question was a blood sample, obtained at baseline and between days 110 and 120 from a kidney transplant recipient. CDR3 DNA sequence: TGTGCCAGCAGCTTAGACGGACTGAAGCAGTACTTC. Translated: CASSLDGLKQYF.